This T cell receptor (beta chain) is from a study of Graves' ophthalmopathy and Graves' hyperthyroidism. Amplification from RNA transcripts yielded the TCR beta CDR3 regions. HTBI primers were employed in first-round RT-PCR, then a second-round multiplex PCR followed. TCRdb ran MiXCR on the multiplex PCR reads and lists one entry per CDR3 protein. The profile shows under 250,000 distinct CDR3 sequences, approximately 29% of them singletons. Ten or more counts support this clonotype. CDR1 and CDR2 from the germline V gene are KGHSH and LQKENI. J lost 7 bases, V lost 6 bases, and 6 bases had no gene match. The CDR3 consists of 12 residues.

The sample was peripheral blood. The rearrangement joins TRBV18 to TRBJ2-7, with TRBD1 matching 7 bases. The receptor's source is a man aged 50-60 years with Graves' ophthalmopathy. This chain's CDR3 is CASSLTGEEQYF. In DNA form, the CDR3 reads TGTGCCAGCTCTCTTACAGGGGAAGAGCAGTACTTC.